This T cell receptor (beta chain) was captured by sequencing in a study of STAT5B mutations in CD4+ large granular lymphocyte leukemia. Profiled with immunoSEQ multiplex PCR; TCRdb holds only in-frame clones, not every one. This table holds around 38,000 clones, about 85% found once. The sequencing input was CD4+ T cells from blood buffy coats. This TCR was sampled from a human donor in good health.

CDR3 coding DNA: TGTGCCAGCTCACCAATGACCGGTACTACGAACACTGAAGCTTTCTTT. Protein: CASSPMTGTTNTEAFF. The rearrangement links TRBV18 to TRBJ1-1; no firm D call. Trimming left V 2 bases short and J 1 base short, with 14 bases between. This CDR3 comprises 16 residues. CDR1 and CDR2 from the germline V gene are KGHSH and LQKENI.